What follows are 7 T cell receptor beta chains derived from one specimen sequenced in a study of blood T cell repertoires in COVID-19. Assay used: immunoSEQ multiplex PCR; TCRdb lists only in-frame clones, some missing. The sample shows about 97,000 clones, around 87% of them seen only once. Sequencing was performed on peripheral blood. Every receptor here comes from a woman in her 30s with acute or convalescent COVID-19.

The rearrangement joins TRBV7-6 to TRBJ2-1, with 12 bases identical to TRBD2. The CDR3 consists of 16 residues. The germline V gene has CDR1 SGHVS and CDR2 FNYEAQ. The V gene end was trimmed by 5 bases and the J gene end by 5 bases; junction bases not matched to a gene: 7. The CDR3 loop is CASSAWTSGVNNEQFF. The CDR3 DNA is TGTGCCAGCAGCGCATGGACTAGCGGGGTGAACAATGAGCAGTTCTTC. The whole variable domain, remainder taken from reference TRBV7-6 and TRBJ2-1, is GAGVSQSPRYKVTKRGQDVALRCDPISGHVSLYWYRQALGQGPEFLTYFNYEAQQDKSGLPNDRFSAERPEGSISTLTIQRTEQRDSAMYRCASSAWTSGVNNEQFFGPGTRLTVL.

This chain connects TRBV3-1 (or the pseudogene TRBV3-2) to TRBJ2-7; perhaps TRBD2 as D (6 bases). Germline lookup yields CDR1 LGHDT and CDR2 YNNKEL (reference sequence). This CDR3 has 14 amino acids. V gave up 5 bases and J gave up 4 bases, with 15 bases separating them. The CDR3 DNA follows: TGTGCCAGCAGCGCAAGAGTGGGGGGTTACGAGCAGTACTTC. As protein: CASSARVGGYEQYF.

This chain joins TRBV28 and TRBJ1-1; 7 bases match TRBD1. The CDR3 has 16 residues. Germline V gene lookup returns CDR1 MDHEN and CDR2 SYDVKM. J lost 0 bases, V lost 5 bases, and 9 bases had no gene match. CDR3 sequence (DNA): TGTGCCAGCAGTCTTTACGGGGGACAGCTGAACACTGAAGCTTTCTTT. This codes for CASSLYGGQLNTEAFF.

The rearrangement joins TRBV5-8 to TRBJ2-1; D perhaps matches TRBD1 (5 bases). The CDR3 runs to 14 residues. From germline, CDR1 is SGHTS and CDR2 YDEGEE. Trimming shortened V by 2 bases and J by 4 bases, and 10 bases separated the two germline ends. The CDR3 coding sequence is TGTGCCAGCAGCTTCAGGCAGGGTTACAATGAGCAGTTCTTC. Protein sequence: CASSFRQGYNEQFF.

This clone showed up just once. DNA of the CDR3: TGTGCCAGCAGTCCACTAGCGGGGGTTGGATACGAGCAGTACTTC. It is translated as CASSPLAGVGYEQYF. The chain combines TRBV6-5 with TRBJ2-7; TRBD2 agrees at 11 bases. The germline V gene encodes CDR1 MNHEY and CDR2 SVGAGI. CDR3 length: 15 amino acids. V lost 5 bases and J lost 4; bases outside the gene matches: 7.

The sample holds one count of this clone. V is TRBV7-8 and J is TRBJ2-3; 12 bases agree with TRBD2. In germline, CDR1 is SGHVS, CDR2 FQNEAQ. V lost 1 base, J lost 8 bases, and 7 bases stayed unmatched. The CDR3 has 16 amino acids. The CDR3 loop is CASSLVQLAGGLTQYF. The CDR3 region has the DNA TGTGCCAGCAGCTTAGTGCAACTAGCGGGGGGACTTACGCAGTATTTT.

The chain carries TRBV19 and TRBJ1-5; D call uncertain. CDR3 length equals 12 residues. Germline V gene lookup returns CDR1 LNHDA and CDR2 SQIVND (reference sequence). V was clipped by 6 bases and J by 0 bases, with 3 bases between them. CDR3 nucleotide sequence: TGTGCCAGTAGATATAGCAATCAGCCCCAGCATTTT. It codes for CASRYSNQPQHF.